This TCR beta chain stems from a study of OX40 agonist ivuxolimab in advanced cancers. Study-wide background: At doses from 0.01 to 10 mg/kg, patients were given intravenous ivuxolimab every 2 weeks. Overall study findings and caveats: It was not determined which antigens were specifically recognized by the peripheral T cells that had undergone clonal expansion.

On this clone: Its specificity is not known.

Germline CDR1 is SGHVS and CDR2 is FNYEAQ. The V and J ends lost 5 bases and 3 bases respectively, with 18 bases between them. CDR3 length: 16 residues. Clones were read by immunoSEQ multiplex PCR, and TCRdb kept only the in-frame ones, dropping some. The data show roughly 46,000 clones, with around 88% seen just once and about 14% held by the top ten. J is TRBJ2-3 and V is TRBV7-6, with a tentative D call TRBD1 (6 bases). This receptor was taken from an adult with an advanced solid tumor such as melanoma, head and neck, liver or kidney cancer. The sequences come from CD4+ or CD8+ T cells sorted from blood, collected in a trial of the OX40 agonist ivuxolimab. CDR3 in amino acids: CASSTPGTPSTDTQYF. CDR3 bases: TGTGCCAGCAGCACCCCCGGGACACCCTCGACAGATACGCAGTATTTT.